These 5 T cell receptor beta chains originate from one sample sequenced in a study of early T cells in non-severe SARS-CoV-2 infection. Each CDR3 protein gets one entry after TCRdb re-called the 5' RACE reads with MiXCR. The sample consists of 65,000 to 75,000 distinct CDR3 sequences, roughly 11% of them appearing once. What was sequenced was whole blood. Source of these receptors: an adult who was a healthcare worker with PCR-confirmed SARS-CoV-2 infection or an uninfected control (not recorded which).

This clonotype was seen ten or more times. The rearrangement joins TRBV5-1 to TRBJ2-2, with a possible D match to TRBD2 (7 bases). The CDR3 runs 15 residues. V lost 4 bases and J lost 0, with 10 bases in between. CDR1 SGHRS and CDR2 YFSETQ come from the germline V gene. Written as DNA, the CDR3 is TGCGCCAGCAGCACCGGGGGGCCGAACACCGGGGAGCTGTTTTTT. It specifies CASSTGGPNTGELFF.

This clonotype has a count of ten or more. This chain joins TRBV5-1 and TRBJ2-5; TRBD1 matches 8 bases. The ends lost 0 bases at V and 5 bases at J; junction bases unmatched: 3. There are 14 residues in the CDR3. The V gene's germline CDR1 is SGHRS and CDR2 YFSETQ. CDR3 coding DNA: TGCGCCAGCAGCTTGGTGACAGGGGACGAGACCCAGTACTTC. As protein: CASSLVTGDETQYF.

This chain connects TRBV9 to TRBJ2-3; D uncertain. The length of the CDR3 is 12 residues. Germline V gives CDR1 SGDLS, CDR2 YYNGEE. The ends were cut back, 4 bases at V and 3 bases at J, with 6 bases in the middle. The CDR3 sequence: CASSPMTDTQYF. Written as DNA, the CDR3 is TGTGCCAGCAGCCCGATGACAGATACGCAGTATTTT.

This clonotype was recorded at least ten times. The chain joins TRBV4-1 to TRBJ1-1; 7 bases align to TRBD1. Germline CDR1 and CDR2: MGHRA and YSYEKL. This CDR3 has 17 residues. V lost 1 base, J lost 0 bases, and 8 bases stayed unmatched. The CDR3 nucleotides read TGCGCCAGCAGCCAAGGGGCGCCGGGACAGATGAACACTGAAGCTTTCTTT. This gives the protein CASSQGAPGQMNTEAFF.

This clonotype came up a few times. The chain links TRBV19 to TRBJ2-5; tentative D call: TRBD2 (7 bases). CDR3 length: 14 residues. From germline, CDR1 is LNHDA and CDR2 SQIVND (reference sequence). V dropped 8 bases and J dropped 4 bases, with 17 bases sitting between them. CDR3 bases: TGTGCCAGTTCCCGCGGGGCGGGGGCAGAGACCCAGTACTTC. Protein sequence: CASSRGAGAETQYF.